This TCR beta chain was recovered during a study of T cells in Graves' hyperthyroidism and ophthalmopathy. Points from the study as a whole: In blood, most of the thyroid clonotypes expanded above 0.001 were also present.

The germline V gene has CDR1 SGHAT and CDR2 FQNNGV. The CDR3 is made up of 15 amino acids. Between the trimmed V and J ends, which lost 1 base and 5 bases, there was a span of 14 bases. The source material, RNA transcripts, was used to amplify TCR beta CDR3 regions. In the first-round RT-PCR of the TCR CDR3, the HTBI primer set was used. Via MiXCR, TCRdb re-called the multiplex PCR reads, giving one row per CDR3 protein. The table shows about 640,000 distinct CDR3 sequences, with less than 25% occurring only once. Lactation, pregnancy, other autoimmune disease or uncontrolled infection excluded patients. About this clonotype itself: The target antigen is unknown.

The chain uses TRBV11-2 and TRBJ2-5, with D perhaps TRBD2 (6 bases). This TCR was recovered from a young man with Graves' ophthalmopathy. Source material: blood. The CDR3 nucleotides are TGTGCCAGCAGCTTAGTGGGGGGAGACACTGAGACCCAGTACTTC. Translation: CASSLVGGDTETQYF.